This TCR beta chain was retrieved from a study of T cells in Graves' hyperthyroidism and ophthalmopathy (dated by TCRdb to the late 2010s). In terms of the full investigation: Peripheral blood was sampled at the time of initial diagnosis, prior to any treatment. To identify distinguishing TCR V-J signatures, a discovery cohort of around 100 patients was used, comprising 43 with Graves' ophthalmopathy and 55 to 65 with stable Graves' hyperthyroidism. According to the paper, TCR Vbeta CDR3 sequencing was carried out on over 130 peripheral blood samples, which came from fewer than 50 ophthalmopathy, fewer than 80 hyperthyroidism and about 17 progressor patients. The 95 to 100 discovery patients were randomly split 7:3 into training and test sets. An independent validation cohort of around 19 hyperthyroidism patients and approximately 17 patients who later progressed to ophthalmopathy tested prospective prediction of ophthalmopathy. The study also compared thyroid tissue and blood T-cell repertoires from several Graves' hyperthyroidism patients. After blood sampling, hyperthyroidism patients were treated with methimazole at a starting dose of 30 mg daily, and ophthalmopathy patients were treated with high-dose intravenous methylprednisolone. What the work shows at the level of the full study, not this receptor alone: Most expanded thyroid clonotypes (frequency above 0.001) were also detected in blood, a finding suggesting that blood repertoires may reflect thyroid immune responses. In cross-validation, a model built on a 13 V-J signature told ophthalmopathy apart from stable hyperthyroidism with roughly 87% sensitivity and around 81% specificity, and in testing the same model reached 80%/75%. In validation, the model predicted progression to ophthalmopathy with approximately 71% sensitivity and roughly 75% specificity, a median of 6.5 months before onset. Sample size was not statistically predetermined, and blinding of investigators to group allocation was not performed.

TCR beta CDR3 regions were amplified from RNA transcripts. The TCR CDR3 was subjected to a first round of RT-PCR using the HTBI primer set and the Qiagen OneStep RT-PCR kit. A second multiplex PCR round built the libraries, followed by size selection and purification. Sequencing of the libraries was done on an Illumina HiSeq2000 using paired-end 100 bp reads. For the original study's pipeline: SOAPnuke was used to process the raw data, with reads discarded if the reads contained adapters or uncalled bases, had a mean Phred below 15, or lacked an exact constant-primer or identifier match. COPE v1.2.5 was used to merge the high-quality paired reads, and each unique nucleotide sequence was defined as a clonotype. Clonotypes were aligned to IMGT TRBV, TRBD and TRBJ reference segments using MiTCR v1.1. Analysis was restricted to V-J combinations with a frequency above 0.0001, which covered approximately 99% of repertoires. The TCS score was defined as the ratio of F50 (clonal expansion) to E x V (chaos), calculated using BLOSUM62-based TCRdist between CDR3 peptides within each V-J. Welch's t-statistics and random forest reduced roughly 530 V-J features to around 14, which were used in a naive Bayes classifier (R e1071). TCRdb passed the public sequencing reads through fastp at Q25 and MiXCR, retaining productive beta sequences. Identical CDR3 protein sequences are pooled into one entry, listed with their most common genes and DNA. TCRdb's processing, not the authors', yielded these V and J calls. In this sample the table shows about 360,000 distinct CDR3 sequences, 19% of which occur a single time. The top ten hold about 3.7% of the sample.

Stable Graves' hyperthyroidism was defined as the absence of progression to ophthalmopathy over 18 months of follow-up. The hyperthyroidism patients were between 18 and 65 years old and newly diagnosed, with a disease duration of less than 2 months. The study excluded patients with uncontrolled infections, other autoimmune diseases, pregnancy or lactation. Diagnoses were established on the basis of clinical symptoms, serum thyroxine and TRAb, thyroid ultrasound, and orbital computed tomography. PBMCs were separated from roughly 9.6 ml of fresh peripheral blood using Ficoll-Paque density gradient centrifugation. Total RNA was extracted using Trizol reagent, and RNA quality was assessed on an Agilent 2100 Bioanalyzer. In the germline V gene, CDR1 corresponds to MNHEY and CDR2 to SVGAGI. V loses 2 bases, J loses 6 bases, and the germline ends lie 13 bases apart. Inclusive of the bounding cysteine and phenylalanine, the CDR3 is 14 residues long. CDR3 DNA only is kept here, 42 bases in frame from base 1.

As for this clonotype: Its antigen remains unidentified. One base away there is no much larger clone; base qualities are not given.

The chain employs TRBV6-5 and TRBJ1-1, and perhaps TRBD1 as D gene, on 6 matching bases. This TCR was recovered from a woman aged 18-30 years with Graves' hyperthyroidism. Sequenced material: blood. The CDR3 reads as follows: CASSYTGKEAEAFF. The DNA reads TGTGCCAGCAGTTACACAGGGAAGGAGGCTGAAGCTTTCTTT.